Listed below are T cell receptor beta chains from one sample, sequenced in a study of blood T cells in healthy people across ages. TCRdb reprocessed the 5' RACE reads with MiXCR, giving one entry per CDR3 protein. Here the sample spans 650,000 to 900,000 distinct CDR3 sequences, approximately 67% being singletons. Sequenced material: blood. The receptors were gathered from a man aged 30 to 45 in good health. The CDR3 runs from the conserved cysteine through the conserved F or W. Fields, in order: D gene, clone size, J gene, V gene, CDR3 length, CDR3 DNA, CDR3 protein. The D gene is left open where the match is weak. The size field is filled for only some rows; it gives once, few, many or a size class.

>NA|few|TRBJ1-2|TRBV21-1|13
TGTGCCAGCAGCATAAGTTCGAACTATGGCTACACCTTC
CASSISSNYGYTF
>NA|NA|TRBJ2-5|TRBV7-8|14
TGTGCCAGCAGCTTATGGGGTACTCAAGAGACCCAGTACTTC
CASSLWGTQETQYF
>TRBD1|NA|TRBJ1-2|TRBV12-3/TRBV12-4|15
TGTGCCAGCAGCCCAAACGACAGGGGTCTCTATGGCTACACCTTC
CASSPNDRGLYGYTF
>TRBD1|once|TRBJ2-7|TRBV7-9|17
TGTGCCAGCAGTGCACCGGGACAGGGCCTCTGGACCTACGAGCAGTACTTC
CASSAPGQGLWTYEQYF
>NA|once|TRBJ2-7|TRBV20-1|15
TGCAGTGCTCCCCTGGGGGGCGGGGCTTACAATGAGCAGTACTTC
CSAPLGGGAYNEQYF
>TRBD1|few|TRBJ2-4|TRBV5-6|17
TGTGCCTCAGAGCTCCACCGGACAGGCGTAGCCAAAAACATTCAGTACTTC
CASELHRTGVAKNIQYF
>TRBD1|NA|TRBJ2-1|TRBV29-1|12
TGCAGCGGTCGACAGGGATACAATGAGCAGTTCTTC
CSGRQGYNEQFF
>NA|NA|TRBJ1-2|TRBV28|15
TGTGCCAGCAGTCCACTATCCCTGGAGGGGGGGGGCTACACCTTC
CASSPLSLEGGGYTF
>TRBD1|few|TRBJ1-2|TRBV7-2|15
TGTGCCAGCAGCGAGACGACAGGGGCGGTCTATGGCTACACCTTC
CASSETTGAVYGYTF
>NA|NA|TRBJ2-3|TRBV10-3|15
TGTGCCGTCAGTGGTCCGCGGACAGGCACAGATACGCAGTATTTT
CAVSGPRTGTDTQYF
>NA|few|TRBJ1-3|TRBV7-2|15
TGTGCCAGCAGCTTAATAGCGGGGACTGGAAACACCATATATTTT
CASSLIAGTGNTIYF
>NA|NA|TRBJ1-4|TRBV7-2|17
TGTGCCAGCAGCTTAGGTCTTTCCGGTACAACTAATGAAAAACTGTTTTTT
CASSLGLSGTTNEKLFF
>TRBD1|NA|TRBJ2-5|TRBV6-2/TRBV6-3|16
TGTGCCAGCAGTTACGTGGGACAGGGCGAACGAGAGACCCAGTACTTC
CASSYVGQGERETQYF
>NA|NA|TRBJ2-7|TRBV6-6|14
TGTGCCAGCAGTCACAAGGGGGGGGCGGACGAGCAGTACTTC
CASSHKGGADEQYF
>NA|NA|TRBJ1-5|TRBV7-3|12
TGTGCCAGCAGCGAGTGGGGTCAGCCCCAGCATTTT
CASSEWGQPQHF
>NA|NA|TRBJ2-1|TRBV9|13
TGTGCCAACAGCGTAGCCCAACCCAATGAGCAGTTCTTC
CANSVAQPNEQFF
>NA|NA|TRBJ2-4|TRBV27|8
TGTGCCCGCAACATTCAGTACTTC
CARNIQYF
>NA|NA|TRBJ2-5|TRBV7-8|15
TGTGCCAGCAGCTTAGAGGGGGTACAGGGCGGGGAGCAGTACTTC
CASSLEGVQGGEQYF
>TRBD2|NA|TRBJ2-1|TRBV20-1|14
TGCAGTGCGAAAAGGACTAGTCGCGGCAATGAGCAGTTCTTC
CSAKRTSRGNEQFF
>NA|NA|TRBJ1-2|TRBV4-2|16
TGTGCCAGCAGCCAACCCGACCTCAGGGCCAACTATGGCTACACCTTC
CASSQPDLRANYGYTF
>TRBD1|NA|TRBJ1-6|TRBV6-5|14
TGTGCCACCAACAAGGGGGCTGATAATTCACCCCTCCACTTT
CATNKGADNSPLHF
>TRBD1|NA|TRBJ2-1|TRBV5-6|16
TGTGCCAGCAGCTTCTTGGGACAGGGGGCGCCCGGTGAGCAGTTCTTC
CASSFLGQGAPGEQFF
>NA|NA|TRBJ2-5|TRBV20-1|15
TGCAGTGCTAGAGACGGACAGAGCCCTCAAGAGACCCAGTACTTC
CSARDGQSPQETQYF
>NA|NA|TRBJ1-1|TRBV12-3/TRBV12-4|15
TGTGCCAGCAGCCGAAATCCCCTGGTGTACACTGAAGCTTTCTTT
CASSRNPLVYTEAFF
>NA|few|TRBJ2-7|TRBV9|14
TGTGCCAGCAGCGTAGGGGCCGACTCCTACGAGCAGTACTTC
CASSVGADSYEQYF
>NA|NA|TRBJ2-3|TRBV3-1|16
TGTGCCAGCAGCCGAGGTCTCACAGAGGGCACAGATACGCAGTATTTT
CASSRGLTEGTDTQYF
>TRBD1|NA|TRBJ1-2|TRBV28|14
TGTGCCAGCAGGGCAGGGACAGGGCCTCGTGGCTACACCTTC
CASRAGTGPRGYTF
>NA|NA|TRBJ1-2|TRBV10-3|13
TGTGCCATCAGTGACGATCATACACGGGGCTACACCTTC
CAISDDHTRGYTF
>NA|NA|TRBJ1-2|TRBV29-1|11
TGCAGCGTTGGGAACAGCTATGGCTACACCTTC
CSVGNSYGYTF
>TRBD2|NA|TRBJ2-1|TRBV9|14
TGTGCCAGCGGCGGCGGGGGGGCCATGGATGAGCAGTTCTTC
CASGGGGAMDEQFF
>NA|few|TRBJ2-7|TRBV6-1|14
TGTGCCAGCGGTGGCTGGGCGAACTCCTACGAGCAGTACTTC
CASGGWANSYEQYF
>NA|once|TRBJ1-2|TRBV25-1|14
TGTGCCAGCAGTGAAGCCCGGACGGTCTATGGCTACACCTTC
CASSEARTVYGYTF